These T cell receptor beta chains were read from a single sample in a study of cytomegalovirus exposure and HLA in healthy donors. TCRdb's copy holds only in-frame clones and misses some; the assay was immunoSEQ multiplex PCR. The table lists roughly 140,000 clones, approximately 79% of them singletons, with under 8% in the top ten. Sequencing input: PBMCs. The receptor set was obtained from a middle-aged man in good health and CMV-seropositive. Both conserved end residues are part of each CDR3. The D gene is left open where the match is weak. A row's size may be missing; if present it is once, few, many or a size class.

TGTGCCAGCAGCTTGGCTCTGGCTAGCGGGAGGGCAGATACGCAGTATTTT,CASSLALASGRADTQYF,TRBV5-4,TRBD2,TRBJ2-3,.
TGTGCCACCCGGGACAGGGTCTACAATGAGCAGTTCTTC,CATRDRVYNEQFF,TRBV15,TRBD1,TRBJ2-1,.
TGCGCCAGCGGGACAGCTAACTATGGCTACACCTTC,CASGTANYGYTF,TRBV10-1,TRBD1,TRBJ1-2,few
TGTGCCAGCAGTTTACGGACAGGGGGCGACTATGGCTACACCTTC,CASSLRTGGDYGYTF,TRBV27,TRBD1,TRBJ1-2,.
TGTGCCAGCAGTTTCGACGGGAGCTCCCCCAATGAGCAGTTCTTC,CASSFDGSSPNEQFF,TRBV28,.,TRBJ2-1,.
TGCGCCACCCCTTTAACGGGAGGGCCTCACGAGCAGTACTTC,CATPLTGGPHEQYF,TRBV5-1,TRBD2,TRBJ2-7,.
TGCGCCAGCAGCTACTTGACTAGCGGGAGGTACGAGCAGTACTTC,CASSYLTSGRYEQYF,TRBV4-1,TRBD2,TRBJ2-7,.
TGTGCCAGCAGCTTGTTTCAGGGAAGGACTGAAGCTTTCTTT,CASSLFQGRTEAFF,TRBV7-3,.,TRBJ1-1,once
TGTGCCAGCAGCCAAGTCTTCCCCGGACTAGCGGTCGAGCAGTACTTC,CASSQVFPGLAVEQYF,TRBV4-2,TRBD2,TRBJ2-7,.
TGTGCCAGCAGCCTAGAGGCTAGCGGGACACATTACAATGAGCAGTTCTTC,CASSLEASGTHYNEQFF,TRBV7-6,TRBD2,TRBJ2-1,.
TGTGCCAGCAGCTTAAGAGGGAACACTGAAGCTTTCTTT,CASSLRGNTEAFF,TRBV11-3,.,TRBJ1-1,few
TGCGCCAGCAGCGAGCGACCGGGACAGGGGCCGATTCCTAGCTCCTATAATTCACCCCTCCACTTT,CASSERPGQGPIPSSYNSPLHF,TRBV5-1,TRBD1,TRBJ1-6,.
TGCGCCAGCAGCTTGGAACAGGGTAGGGATGAGCAGTTCTTC,CASSLEQGRDEQFF,TRBV5-1,.,TRBJ2-1,once
TGTGCCTGGAAGGGGACATGGAACACCGGGGAGCTGTTTTTT,CAWKGTWNTGELFF,TRBV30,.,TRBJ2-2,.
TGTGCCAGCAGTAAACAGCCGGGACAGGAGCAGTTCTTC,CASSKQPGQEQFF,TRBV28,TRBD1,TRBJ2-1,.
TGTGCCAGCAACCCCCGGGGGAATTCACCCCTCCACTTT,CASNPRGNSPLHF,TRBV21-1,.,TRBJ1-6,.
TGTGCCAGCAGCAAAGCGGGGGATCAGCCCCAGCATTTT,CASSKAGDQPQHF,TRBV7-9,.,TRBJ1-5,once
TGTGCCAGCAGCCTGGGGCGGGCAGAGAACACCGGGGAGCTGTTTTTT,CASSLGRAENTGELFF,TRBV5-5,.,TRBJ2-2,once
TGTGCCAGTAGTATCCGGGACAACAATCAGCCCCAGCATTTT,CASSIRDNNQPQHF,TRBV19,.,TRBJ1-5,.
TGTGCCAGCAGCTTTTCGACAGATGAAGCTTTCTTT,CASSFSTDEAFF,TRBV7-3,.,TRBJ1-1,few
TGTGCCAGTCTGGGTGGGCTTCACACCGGGGAGCTGTTTTTT,CASLGGLHTGELFF,TRBV2,.,TRBJ2-2,.
TGTGCCAGCAGCTTTTTAGCGGGCAATGAGCAGTTCTTC,CASSFLAGNEQFF,TRBV5-5,TRBD2,TRBJ2-1,few
TGCGCCAGCAGCAAGGCGACTAGCGGGGAGCAGTACTTC,CASSKATSGEQYF,TRBV5-1,TRBD2,TRBJ2-7,.
TGTGCCAGCAGCCCGCCGGGACTAGCGGGAGGGCCGGGGATCTTC,CASSPPGLAGGPGIF,TRBV9,TRBD2,TRBJ2-1,.
TGTGCCAGCTCACCACCGGGGCGGGGATCCTACGAGCAGTACTTC,CASSPPGRGSYEQYF,TRBV18,.,TRBJ2-7,.
TGTGCCAGCAGTTCGATAACCCGATCAGGGGAGGGCGAGACCCAGTACTTC,CASSSITRSGEGETQYF,TRBV28,.,TRBJ2-5,.
TGTGCCAGCAGTATTCAATCCGGGACTCCGACTGGCTACACCTTC,CASSIQSGTPTGYTF,TRBV28,.,TRBJ1-2,.
TGCGCCAGCAGGGCGGACAGGGGGTTTGCTGAAGCTTTCTTT,CASRADRGFAEAFF,TRBV4-1,TRBD1,TRBJ1-1,.
TGTGCCAGCAGTTACTTACTAGCGGGAGAATACGAGCAGTACTTC,CASSYLLAGEYEQYF,TRBV6-6,TRBD2,TRBJ2-7,.
TGTGCCATCAGTGAGTCGCGGCTGCGTTCCTCCCACGAGCAGTACTTC,CAISESRLRSSHEQYF,TRBV10-3,.,TRBJ2-7,.
TGTGCCAGCAGCCATTCTAGCGGGAACTACGAGCAGTACTTC,CASSHSSGNYEQYF,TRBV5-5,TRBD2,TRBJ2-7,.
TGTGCCAGCAGGACAGGGCTCGCTGGGGCCAACGTCCTGACTTTC,CASRTGLAGANVLTF,TRBV2,TRBD1,TRBJ2-6,medium-sized
TGTGCCAGCAGGGACACAGGCAGCTCCTACGAGCAGTACTTC,CASRDTGSSYEQYF,TRBV6-5,.,TRBJ2-7,few
TGTGCCAGCAGCTTAGGAAACCCAGGGCGGTACGAGCAGTACTTC,CASSLGNPGRYEQYF,TRBV11-2,.,TRBJ2-7,.
TGCGCCAGCAGCTTGGTACAGGGCAATACTTACAATGAGCAGTTCTTC,CASSLVQGNTYNEQFF,TRBV5-1,.,TRBJ2-1,few
TGTGCCAGCAGCTTCCGAGCGGGAGCGAGCACAGATACGCAGTATTTT,CASSFRAGASTDTQYF,TRBV5-4,TRBD2,TRBJ2-3,.
TGTGCCATCAGTGAGTGTTCCAGGGGTGACGAGCAGTACTTC,CAISECSRGDEQYF,TRBV10-3,.,TRBJ2-7,.
TGTGCCAGCAGCCCCCAGACAGGGCTGACAGAAAAACTGTTTTTT,CASSPQTGLTEKLFF,TRBV5-6,TRBD1,TRBJ1-4,.
TGTGCCAGCACGGGGTCGATTGATGAAAAACTGTTTTTT,CASTGSIDEKLFF,TRBV6-1,.,TRBJ1-4,.
TGTGCCAGCAGCTTACGTCGCGGGACCCAGCAGTACTTC,CASSLRRGTQQYF,TRBV7-2,.,TRBJ2-7,.
TGTGCCAGCAGTGAACTCGCAGGGATGAACACTGAAGCTTTCTTT,CASSELAGMNTEAFF,TRBV6-1,.,TRBJ1-1,.
TGTGCCAGCGGGACAGGGGGCACCGGGGAGCTGTTTTTT,CASGTGGTGELFF,TRBV28,TRBD1,TRBJ2-2,.
TGCGCCAGCAGCCCGGGGACTGATTTCTTAAAGCAGTACTTC,CASSPGTDFLKQYF,TRBV4-1,.,TRBJ2-7,.
TGTGCCAGTAGTATTCAGCAGGGGTCTCGAGAGACCCAGTACTTC,CASSIQQGSRETQYF,TRBV19,.,TRBJ2-5,.
TGTGCCAGCAGTCCCGGACAGGACAGCTCCTACGAGCAGTACTTC,CASSPGQDSSYEQYF,TRBV5-4,TRBD1,TRBJ2-7,few
TGCAGTACACGGACAGGGGACACTGAAGCTTTCTTT,CSTRTGDTEAFF,TRBV29-1,TRBD1,TRBJ1-1,.
TGTGCCAGCAGCTTCCGAGTGGTCGGGTACAATGAGCAGTTCTTC,CASSFRVVGYNEQFF,TRBV7-8,.,TRBJ2-1,.
TGCGCCAGCAGCACCTCCGACAACTCTGGGGCCAACGTCCTGACTTTC,CASSTSDNSGANVLTF,TRBV5-1,.,TRBJ2-6,.
TGTGCCTGGGGGGCCCCCTGGACAGCGCCAAACTCTGGAAACACCATATATTTT,CAWGAPWTAPNSGNTIYF,TRBV30,.,TRBJ1-3,few
TGTGCCAGCAGCCGTCTAGCGGGAGTTGGCACAGATACGCAGTATTTT,CASSRLAGVGTDTQYF,TRBV25-1,TRBD2,TRBJ2-3,.
TGTGCTAGCAGCTTAGCGGAGAGGGCCGGGGAGCTGTTTTTT,CASSLAERAGELFF,TRBV7-7,.,TRBJ2-2,few
TGCGCCAGCAGTCCGGACAGGGGGCCGACTCTTAACTATGGCTACACCTTC,CASSPDRGPTLNYGYTF,TRBV5-1,TRBD1,TRBJ1-2,.
TGTGCCAGCAGTTTATTTTGGCGGGGCGGCGGTGGCTACACCTTC,CASSLFWRGGGGYTF,TRBV28,.,TRBJ1-2,once
TGTGCCATCAGTGATTTAGGCGGGAGCACAGATACGCAGTATTTT,CAISDLGGSTDTQYF,TRBV10-3,.,TRBJ2-3,few
TGCGCCAGCAGCTTGGGACTAGCGGGAATCAATGAGCAGTTCTTC,CASSLGLAGINEQFF,TRBV5-1,TRBD2,TRBJ2-1,.
TGTGCCAGTAGGAGTACCAGCGGGAGGGCCTACGAGCAGTACTTC,CASRSTSGRAYEQYF,TRBV19,TRBD2,TRBJ2-7,.
TGTGCCAGCAGTTTATCGGGGCCTCGGGCTAGCGGGAAGGTCTACGAGCAGTACTTC,CASSLSGPRASGKVYEQYF,TRBV27,TRBD2,TRBJ2-7,.